The 30 T cell receptor beta chains listed next were all sequenced from one sample in a study of cytomegalovirus exposure and HLA in healthy donors. Researchers ran the PCR with 60 Vbeta and 13 Jbeta primers. Data came from immunoSEQ multiplex PCR; TCRdb stores just in-frame clones and leaves some out. The table shows approximately 150,000 clones, with 75% to 80% occurring only once. Sequencing was carried out using PBMCs. These receptors all come from a man in his forties in good health and CMV-seropositive.

The J gene is TRBJ1-2, the V gene TRBV6-5; D unresolved. V dropped 6 bases and J dropped 2 bases, with 16 bases sitting between them. Germline V CDR1 and CDR2: MNHEY, SVGAGI. CDR3 size: 15 residues. The CDR3 sequence: CASSRGEGPNYGYTF. The DNA of the CDR3 is TGTGCCAGCAGCAGAGGAGAAGGCCCAAACTATGGCTACACCTTC.

The rearrangement uses TRBV27 and TRBJ2-1, with 7 positions matching TRBD2. V trimming: 5 bases; J trimming: 6 bases; junction bases outside the gene matches: 16. This CDR3 has 17 amino acids. From germline, CDR1 is MNHEY and CDR2 SMNVEV (reference sequence). DNA of the CDR3: TGTGCCAGCAGTCCCACCAAGCGGGACTTCTTGCTCAATGAGCAGTTCTTC. Its protein is CASSPTKRDFLLNEQFF.

V is TRBV7-3 and J is TRBJ2-1; TRBD2 aligns across 14 bases. Germline CDR1 reads SGHTA; CDR2 reads FQGTGA. The CDR3 sequence is 15 residues long. With 5 bases clipped from V and 6 bases from J, the junction kept 3 bases outside the gene matches. The CDR3 reads CASSKGLAGVNEQFF. The CDR3 nucleotides read TGTGCCAGCAGCAAGGGACTAGCGGGAGTCAATGAGCAGTTCTTC.

This clone was detected once. The chain has TRBV11-3 and TRBJ2-1; D is possibly TRBD2 (5 bases). V was pared by 1 base and J by 0 bases, with 10 bases between. The CDR3 has 16 residues. CDR1 is SGHNT, CDR2 YENEEA, per germline. The chain's CDR3 is CASSLVGGGSYNEQFF. The DNA for the CDR3 is TGTGCCAGCAGCTTAGTGGGCGGAGGCTCCTACAATGAGCAGTTCTTC.

This clone was counted between two and nine times. The identical CDR3 is also encoded by other nucleotide sequences in the sample. J is TRBJ2-3 and V is TRBV5-4; 13 bases map to TRBD2. V was clipped by 4 bases and J by 3 bases; unmatched bases: 5. CDR3 length: 16 amino acids. Germline values: CDR1 SGHNT, CDR2 YYREEE (reference sequence). The CDR3 sequence: CASSRGLAGVTDTQYF. The DNA for the CDR3 is TGTGCCAGCAGCAGAGGACTAGCGGGAGTGACAGATACGCAGTATTTT.

The CDR3 DNA reads TGTGCCATCAGTGCTGCTAGCGGGAGTCCCGCCATCGAGCAGTACTTC. Amino acid sequence: CAISAASGSPAIEQYF. This sequence joins TRBV10-3 and TRBJ2-7; 10 positions agree with TRBD2. This CDR3 is 16 amino acids long. J lost 6 bases, V lost 4 bases, and 12 bases had no gene match. CDR1 is ENHRY, CDR2 SYGVKD, per germline.

This clone was seen just once. The chain is built from TRBV9 and TRBJ1-6, with TRBD1 identical over 9 bases. The CDR3 length is 16 residues. Looked up from germline, CDR1 is SGDLS and CDR2 is YYNGEE. Trimming cost V 0 bases and J 7 bases; bases outside gene matches: 5. This CDR3 is CASSVGAGTGNSPLHF. The CDR3 coding sequence is TGTGCCAGCAGCGTAGGCGCCGGGACAGGGAATTCACCCCTCCACTTT.

V and J are TRBV9 and TRBJ1-3; maybe TRBD1 (6 bases). This CDR3 has 16 residues. The V and J ends lost 4 bases and 0 bases respectively, with 14 bases between them. The germline V gene has CDR1 SGDLS and CDR2 YYNGEE. CDR3 protein: CASSPLGAVSGNTIYF. CDR3 DNA: TGTGCCAGCAGCCCCCTGGGGGCAGTCTCTGGAAACACCATATATTTT.

J is TRBJ1-4 and V is TRBV2; possible D gene TRBD1, 6 bases. The CDR3 is 14 residues long. V lost 7 bases to trimming and J lost 8 bases, with 17 bases between them. The germline CDR1 and CDR2 sequences are SNHLY and FYNNEI. This CDR3 is CASTQTGSREKLFF. For the CDR3, the DNA is TGTGCCAGCACCCAGACAGGAAGTAGGGAAAAACTGTTTTTT.

The chain recombines TRBV7-9 with TRBJ2-4; a possible D gene is TRBD1 (5 bases). The length of the CDR3 is 13 residues. Germline CDR1 and CDR2: SEHNR and FQNEAQ (reference sequence). The V end lost 1 base, the J end lost 12 bases, and 13 bases lay between the germline ends. The CDR3 protein is CASSLDQGDSQYF. In DNA form, the CDR3 reads TGTGCCAGCAGCTTAGACCAGGGTGACAGTCAGTACTTC. Together with reference TRBV7-9 and TRBJ2-4, the CDR3 gives the full variable domain: DTGVSQNPRHKITKRGQNVTFRCDPISEHNRLYWYRQTLGQGPEFLTYFQNEAQLEKSRLLSDRFSAERPKGSFSTLEIQRTEQGDSAMYLCASSLDQGDSQYFGAGTRLSVL.

This chain uses TRBV15 with TRBJ2-2; no reliable D call. Germline V CDR1 and CDR2: LNHNV, YYDKDF (reference sequence). CDR3 length: 13 residues. V dropped 0 bases and J dropped 6 bases, with 5 bases sitting between them. This CDR3 is CATSRERAGELFF. The CDR3 DNA sequence: TGTGCCACCAGCAGAGAACGGGCCGGGGAGCTGTTTTTT.

The V call is TRBV30, the J call TRBJ1-5; TRBD1 might be the D (6 bases). CDR1 is GTSNPN, CDR2 SVGIG, per germline (reference sequence). V was trimmed by 2 bases and J by 0 bases, leaving 8 bases between them. The CDR3 totals 14 residues. CDR3 sequence: CAWSPQGSNQPQHF. In DNA form, the CDR3 reads TGTGCCTGGAGTCCACAGGGTAGCAATCAGCCCCAGCATTTT.

The chain uses TRBV2 and TRBJ1-1, with TRBD1 matching 9 bases. The CDR3 length is 14 residues. CDR1 SNHLY and CDR2 FYNNEI come from the germline V gene. The J segment lost 3 bases and the V segment lost 6 bases, leaving 5 bases of the junction unmatched. CDR3 DNA sequence: TGTGCCAGCAGATATGACAGGGGGGACACTGAAGCTTTCTTT. Protein product: CASRYDRGDTEAFF.

The V and J genes are TRBV12-5 and TRBJ2-5; perhaps TRBD1 as D (6 bases). The CDR3 has 16 residues. Germline CDR1 reads LGHNT; CDR2 reads FRNRAP. Trimming pared 1 base from V and 5 bases from J, leaving 17 bases between. CDR3 loop: CASGLGTGTPEETQYF. CDR3 nucleotide sequence: TGTGCTAGTGGTTTGGGTACAGGGACGCCCGAGGAGACCCAGTACTTC.

This sequence joins TRBV4-1 and TRBJ2-7; 7 bases match TRBD1. CDR3 length equals 18 residues. Germline values: CDR1 MGHRA, CDR2 YSYEKL. J was trimmed by 1 base and V by 3 bases; bases with no gene match: 15. The CDR3 region has the DNA TGCGCCAGCAGCCAGGGCCCTCCGACCGGGACAGTTTCCTACGAGCAGTACTTC. Encoded protein: CASSQGPPTGTVSYEQYF.

This clone was observed a handful of times. V gene TRBV11-2 combines with J gene TRBJ2-7, with D perhaps TRBD1 (6 bases). Trimming left V 1 base short and J 1 base short, with 8 bases between. There are 14 residues in the CDR3. CDR1 is SGHAT and CDR2 is FQNNGV in the germline V gene. The chain's CDR3 is CASSLVGTSYEQYF. The CDR3 nucleotides are TGTGCCAGCAGCTTAGTCGGGACATCCTACGAGCAGTACTTC.

The gene calls are TRBV29-1 and TRBJ2-5, with unresolved D. Trimming removed 3 bases at V and 5 bases at J, with 16 bases between. CDR3 length equals 14 residues. From germline, CDR1 is SQVTM and CDR2 ANQGSEA. CDR3 in DNA: TGCAGCGTTGATAATCTTCGCATCGGGGAGACCCAGTACTTC. Amino acid sequence: CSVDNLRIGETQYF.

This clone was counted only a few times. The chain uses TRBV5-1 and TRBJ2-5; 8 positions match TRBD1. Looked up from germline, CDR1 is SGHRS and CDR2 is YFSETQ. V gave up 5 bases and J gave up 5 bases; unmatched junction bases: 11. CDR3 length: 15 amino acids. The CDR3 DNA reads TGCGCCAGCAGACAGAGGACAGGGACGGGTGAGACCCAGTACTTC. It is translated as CASRQRTGTGETQYF. Full variable domain (outside the CDR3, taken from reference TRBV5-1 and TRBJ2-5): KAGVTQTPRYLIKTRGQQVTLSCSPISGHRSVSWYQQTPGQGLQFLFEYFSETQRNKGNFPGRFSGRQFSNSRSEMNVSTLELGDSALYLCASRQRTGTGETQYFGPGTRLLVL.

This CDR3 reads CATRTSRTETQYF. The CDR3 region has the DNA TGTGCCACACGGACTAGCAGGACTGAGACCCAGTACTTC. The V and J genes are TRBV27 and TRBJ2-5, with 8 bases fitting TRBD2. CDR1 MNHEY and CDR2 SMNVEV come from the germline V gene (reference sequence). The CDR3 runs 13 residues. The J segment lost 5 bases and the V segment lost 10 bases, leaving 9 bases of the junction unmatched.

V gene TRBV18 combines with J gene TRBJ2-1; D ambiguous. Germline CDR1 KGHSH, CDR2 LQKENI. There are 15 residues in the CDR3. V dropped 1 base and J dropped 7 bases, with 14 bases sitting between them. The CDR3 reads CASSPRALSGNEQFF. Here the CDR3 DNA reads TGTGCCAGCTCACCACGGGCCCTGAGTGGGAATGAGCAGTTCTTC.

The chain links TRBV7-2 to TRBJ2-5, with D possibly being TRBD2 (5 bases). The CDR3 sequence is 14 residues long. CDR1 SGHTA and CDR2 FQGNSA come from the germline V gene. Trimming removed 2 bases at V and 1 base at J, with 8 bases between. This CDR3 reads CASSLSGLQETQYF. In DNA form, the CDR3 reads TGTGCCAGCAGCTTATCCGGACTCCAAGAGACCCAGTACTTC.

V is TRBV5-5 and J is TRBJ2-1, with D unresolved. Germline V CDR1 and CDR2: SGHKS, YYEKEE (reference sequence). V lost 1 base to trimming and J lost 0 bases, with 8 bases between them. The CDR3 extends over 15 amino acids. The CDR3 nucleotides are TGTGCCAGCAGCTTGAGTACCGGCTCCTACAATGAGCAGTTCTTC. Translating gives CASSLSTGSYNEQFF.

This chain connects TRBV30 to TRBJ2-1, with 9 bases fitting TRBD2. The CDR3 covers 18 residues. V lost 5 bases to trimming and J lost 6 bases; unmatched junction nucleotides: 20. The germline CDR1 and CDR2 sequences are GTSNPN and SVGIG (reference sequence). CDR3 sequence (DNA): TGTGCCTGGGGGCGGAAAGTAGCGGGAGTTATCGTTCTCAATGAGCAGTTCTTC. As protein: CAWGRKVAGVIVLNEQFF. The whole variable domain, filled in from reference TRBV30 and TRBJ2-1, reads SQTIHQWPATLVQPVGSPLSLECTVEGTSNPNLYWYRQAAGRGLQLLFYSVGIGQISSEVPQNLSASRPQDRQFILSSKKLLLSDSGFYLCAWGRKVAGVIVLNEQFFGPGTRLTVL.

The gene calls are TRBV11-3 and TRBJ2-1; 9 bases align to TRBD1. Germline CDR1 is SGHNT and CDR2 is YENEEA. This CDR3 has 18 amino acids. With V trimmed by 1 base and J by 6 bases, 13 bases remained unmatched. The CDR3 protein is CASSLANLQGAWVNEQFF. CDR3 DNA: TGTGCCAGCAGCTTAGCAAACTTACAGGGGGCCTGGGTCAATGAGCAGTTCTTC. The full variable domain, rest sourced from reference TRBV11-3 and TRBJ2-1, is EAGVVQSPRYKIIEKKQPVAFWCNPISGHNTLYWYLQNLGQGPELLIRYENEEAVDDSQLPKDRFSAERLKGVDSTLKIQPAELGDSAVYLCASSLANLQGAWVNEQFFGPGTRLTVL.

The chain combines TRBV5-1 with TRBJ2-5; D is unclear. The germline V gene has CDR1 SGHRS and CDR2 YFSETQ. V lost 3 bases, J lost 0 bases, and 9 bases lay in between. CDR3 size: 14 residues. DNA for the CDR3: TGCGCCAGCAGCTCATTACCAGACCAAGAGACCCAGTACTTC. It is translated as CASSSLPDQETQYF.

The sample holds one count of this clone. V usage is TRBV4-2 and J usage is TRBJ1-1; 9 bases are a match to TRBD1. The CDR3 runs 18 residues. The junction had 10 bases not matched to a gene; V was cut back by 0 bases and J by 2 bases. In germline, CDR1 is LGHNA, CDR2 YNFKEQ. In nucleotides, the CDR3 is TGTGCCAGCAGCCAAGATCCAGGGACAGGGACCTTAAACACTGAAGCTTTCTTT. Residues: CASSQDPGTGTLNTEAFF.

This chain uses TRBV7-9 with TRBJ1-3; D perhaps matches TRBD1 (6 bases). CDR1 is SEHNR and CDR2 is FQNEAQ in the germline V gene (reference sequence). V was shortened by 5 bases and J by 0 bases, with 17 bases between the two germline ends. The CDR3 has 17 amino acids. The CDR3 loop reads CASSPQTGRLSGNTIYF. In DNA, the CDR3 is TGTGCCAGCAGCCCGCAGACAGGACGACTCTCTGGAAACACCATATATTTT.

This rearrangement joins TRBV7-3 to TRBJ2-3; D possibly corresponds to TRBD2 (7 bases). Looked up from germline, CDR1 is SGHTA and CDR2 is FQGTGA. Trimming took off 2 bases at V and 5 bases at J, with 14 bases between the two ends. The CDR3 length is 15 residues. The CDR3 DNA is TGTGCCAGCAGCTTAGGAGGGGGGGTCGGAGATACGCAGTATTTT. Translation gives CASSLGGGVGDTQYF.

The chain is built from TRBV15 and TRBJ2-3; 7 bases fit TRBD2. Trimming at V came to 0 bases and at J to 2 bases, leaving 8 bases not matched to a gene. The germline CDR1 and CDR2 sequences are LNHNV and YYDKDF (reference sequence). The CDR3 has 17 residues. The CDR3 DNA follows: TGTGCCACCAGCAGAGATCGGCTAGCGGCGTTCACAGATACGCAGTATTTT. Residues: CATSRDRLAAFTDTQYF.

V gene TRBV29-1 combines with J gene TRBJ2-1; 10 nucleotides align to TRBD2. The CDR3 sequence is 15 residues long. The germline CDR1 and CDR2 sequences are SQVTM and ANQGSEA. V lost 4 bases and J lost 6; bases outside the gene matches: 9. DNA of the CDR3: TGCAGCGTTGGGGGCGGGTTAGCGGGAGGCAATGAGCAGTTCTTC. This encodes CSVGGGLAGGNEQFF.